Below are 25 T cell receptor beta chains sequenced from a single sample in a study of blood T cell repertoires in COVID-19. Measured with immunoSEQ multiplex PCR; TCRdb has only the in-frame clones, and not every one. Of 220,000 or so clones listed, about 78% are singletons. The sequenced sample was peripheral blood. These receptors all stem from a woman aged 65 to 85 with acute or convalescent COVID-19.

This chain connects TRBV3-1 (or the pseudogene TRBV3-2) to TRBJ1-4, with D uncertain. The CDR3 length is 14 residues. V was clipped by 6 bases and J by 8 bases, with 16 bases between them. Germline CDR1 reads LGHDT; CDR2 reads YNNKEL (reference sequence). The chain's CDR3 is CASRDSVGNEKLFF. Here the CDR3 DNA reads TGTGCCAGCAGGGATTCCGTCGGGAACGAAAAACTGTTTTTT.

The V call is TRBV3-1 (or the pseudogene TRBV3-2), the J call TRBJ1-2; 7 bases align to TRBD1. With V trimmed by 1 base and J by 4 bases, 6 bases remained unmatched. Germline values: CDR1 LGHDT, CDR2 YNNKEL (reference sequence). This CDR3 comprises 15 residues. The CDR3: CASSQGGAGGYGYTF. In DNA form, the CDR3 reads TGTGCCAGCAGCCAAGGGGGGGCAGGGGGCTATGGCTACACCTTC.

CDR3 sequence reads: CATSDSTTGVRYEQYF. The CDR3 DNA reads TGTGCCACCAGTGATTCCACGACAGGGGTAAGATACGAGCAGTACTTC. The chain couples TRBV24-1 to TRBJ2-7, with 8 bases lining up with TRBD1. With 2 bases clipped from V and 4 bases from J, the junction kept 9 bases outside the gene matches. Germline CDR1 KGHDR, CDR2 SFDVKD. The CDR3 consists of 16 residues.

The chain employs TRBV19 and TRBJ2-7; 8 bases align to TRBD1. CDR1 and CDR2 from the germline V gene are LNHDA and SQIVND (reference sequence). With V trimmed by 6 bases and J by 2 bases, 3 bases remained unmatched. The CDR3 loop spans 13 amino acids. CDR3: CASRGQETYEQYF. For the CDR3, the DNA is TGTGCCAGTAGGGGACAGGAGACCTACGAGCAGTACTTC.

The rearrangement joins TRBV28 to TRBJ2-5, with TRBD1 identical over 11 bases. Germline loops: CDR1 MDHEN, CDR2 SYDVKM. J was trimmed by 6 bases and V by 6 bases; bases with no gene match: 9. The CDR3 runs 15 residues. CDR3 sequence (DNA): TGTGCCAGCAGCAGACTGGGACAGGGGGAGAAGACCCAGTACTTC. As protein: CASSRLGQGEKTQYF.

The V call is TRBV27, the J call TRBJ2-5, with D possibly TRBD2 on 5 matching bases. The CDR3 runs to 14 residues. Germline V lookup: CDR1 MNHEY, CDR2 SMNVEV (reference sequence). The V and J ends lost 10 bases and 5 bases respectively, with 20 bases between them. CDR3 DNA sequence: TGTGCCACCCGACCTCGTGGGAGTGCGGAGACCCAGTACTTC. Its translation: CATRPRGSAETQYF.

CDR3 sequence (DNA): TGTGCCAGCAGTAGCAGGGAATGGAATTCACCCCTCCACTTT. It is translated as CASSSREWNSPLHF. V and J are TRBV14 and TRBJ1-6; maybe TRBD1 (5 bases). V gave up 6 bases and J gave up 7 bases, with 13 bases separating them. Germline CDR1 SGHDN, CDR2 FVKESK. The CDR3 sequence is 14 residues long.

The chain joins TRBV19 to TRBJ1-1; no clear D. CDR1 is LNHDA, CDR2 SQIVND, per germline (reference sequence). V dropped 8 bases and J dropped 5 bases, with 12 bases sitting between them. This CDR3 is 12 amino acids long. This CDR3 reads CASYNRDTEAFF. The CDR3 DNA sequence: TGTGCCAGTTACAATCGGGATACTGAAGCTTTCTTT.

J is TRBJ2-3 and V is TRBV28; unclear D gene. The germline V and J ends were trimmed by 5 bases and 8 bases, with 8 bases remaining between them. The germline gives CDR1 MDHEN, CDR2 SYDVKM. The CDR3 loop spans 11 amino acids. The CDR3 DNA reads TGTGCCAGCAGTATTGCGGCTACGCAGTATTTT. It yields the protein CASSIAATQYF.

This chain uses TRBV27 with TRBJ2-5; 10 bases are a match to TRBD2. Germline loops: CDR1 MNHEY, CDR2 SMNVEV (reference sequence). This CDR3 is 15 amino acids long. V dropped 7 bases and J dropped 5; count of bases not matched to a gene: 10. CDR3 amino acids: CASKRGTSGTETQYF. CDR3 in DNA: TGTGCCAGCAAGAGGGGTACTAGCGGGACGGAGACCCAGTACTTC.

The rearrangement links TRBV4-2 to TRBJ2-1, with a weak D call TRBD2 (6 bases). From germline, CDR1 is LGHNA and CDR2 YNFKEQ. This CDR3 contains 15 residues. The ends were cut back, 4 bases at V and 5 bases at J, with 15 bases in the middle. CDR3 nucleotide sequence: TGTGCCAGCAGCCCGCCGGGACTTCCTCACAATGAGCAGTTCTTC. Protein: CASSPPGLPHNEQFF.

The chain is built from TRBV5-5 and TRBJ2-3; no reliable D call. There are 14 residues in the CDR3. V was shortened by 2 bases and J by 5 bases, with 12 bases between the two germline ends. CDR1 is SGHKS, CDR2 YYEKEE, per germline (reference sequence). This chain's CDR3 is CASSFGPERDTQYF. CDR3 nucleotide sequence: TGTGCCAGCAGCTTCGGTCCTGAACGAGATACGCAGTATTTT.

The chain has TRBV5-4 and TRBJ2-5; 8 nucleotides agree with TRBD1. CDR1 and CDR2 from the germline V gene are SGHNT and YYREEE (reference sequence). The CDR3 is 14 residues long. J gave up 5 bases and V 4 bases, and 7 bases lay outside the gene matches. The CDR3 here is CASSQRTGRETQYF. CDR3 nucleotides: TGTGCCAGCAGCCAAAGGACAGGGAGGGAGACCCAGTACTTC.

The chain has TRBV19 and TRBJ1-4, with 9 bases matching TRBD1. CDR3 length equals 17 residues. The trim removed 0 bases at V and 5 bases at J, leaving 7 bases unmatched. CDR1 LNHDA and CDR2 SQIVND come from the germline V gene (reference sequence). The CDR3 region is CASSIEVRTGANEKLFF. In DNA, the CDR3 is TGTGCCAGTAGTATAGAAGTGAGGACAGGGGCCAATGAAAAACTGTTTTTT. The whole variable domain, filled in from reference TRBV19 and TRBJ1-4, reads DGGITQSPKYLFRKEGQNVTLSCEQNLNHDAMYWYRQDPGQGLRLIYYSQIVNDFQKGDIAEGYSVSREKKESFPLTVTSAQKNPTAFYLCASSIEVRTGANEKLFFGSGTQLSVL.

The chain joins TRBV30 to TRBJ1-1, with D uncertain. Germline V CDR1 and CDR2: GTSNPN, SVGIG (reference sequence). The CDR3 spans 15 residues. The V and J ends lost 0 bases and 0 bases respectively, with 11 bases between them. CDR3 residues: CAWSVPVTMNTEAFF. The CDR3 DNA follows: TGTGCCTGGAGTGTACCGGTAACCATGAACACTGAAGCTTTCTTT.

The rearrangement joins TRBV6-6 to TRBJ2-5; TRBD2 matches 9 bases. The ends lost 2 bases at V and 5 bases at J; junction bases unmatched: 9. CDR3 length: 16 residues. The germline V gene encodes CDR1 MNHNY and CDR2 SVGAGI (reference sequence). DNA for the CDR3: TGTGCCAGCAGTTACGGGGTAGCGGGAGTAAGGGAGACCCAGTACTTC. This gives the protein CASSYGVAGVRETQYF.

The chain uses TRBV5-1 and TRBJ2-2; a weak D match, TRBD1 (5 bases). This CDR3 spans 15 amino acids. The V end was cut by 0 bases, the J end by 6 bases, with 12 bases between. The germline V gene encodes CDR1 SGHRS and CDR2 YFSETQ. CDR3 sequence reads: CASSLGQGGPGELFF. In DNA, the CDR3 is TGCGCCAGCAGCTTGGGGCAGGGTGGCCCCGGGGAGCTGTTTTTT. Full variable domain (outside the CDR3, taken from reference TRBV5-1 and TRBJ2-2): KAGVTQTPRYLIKTRGQQVTLSCSPISGHRSVSWYQQTPGQGLQFLFEYFSETQRNKGNFPGRFSGRQFSNSRSEMNVSTLELGDSALYLCASSLGQGGPGELFFGEGSRLTVL.

Remarks on this clone: The identical CDR3 is also encoded by other nucleotide sequences in the sample. The CDR3 region has the DNA TGTGCCAGCAGCCAAGATAGGGGGGGTGGGGAAGGTGGCACAGATACGCAGTATTTT. This gives the protein CASSQDRGGGEGGTDTQYF. V usage is TRBV4-2 and J usage is TRBJ2-3; D is perhaps TRBD2 (7 bases). In germline, CDR1 is LGHNA, CDR2 YNFKEQ. Trimming stripped 0 bases from V and 1 base from J, with 20 bases between. The CDR3 has 19 amino acids.

This clone was counted a single time. The chain is built from TRBV3-1 (or the pseudogene TRBV3-2) and TRBJ2-7; tentatively, D is TRBD1 (5 bases). V gave up 6 bases and J gave up 2 bases, with 11 bases separating them. This CDR3 region has 13 residues. From germline, CDR1 is LGHDT and CDR2 YNNKEL (reference sequence). The CDR3 coding sequence is TGTGCCAGCAGATCCCCAGGGACCTACGAGCAGTACTTC. Protein sequence: CASRSPGTYEQYF.

J is TRBJ1-4 and V is TRBV11-2; 9 nucleotides agree with TRBD1. The V gene end was trimmed by 1 base and the J gene end by 10 bases; junction bases not matched to a gene: 10. Germline loops: CDR1 SGHAT, CDR2 FQNNGV. The CDR3 extends over 16 amino acids. The CDR3: CASSLGSGQGGGKLFF. The DNA of the CDR3 is TGTGCCAGCAGCTTAGGTTCGGGACAGGGTGGCGGAAAACTGTTTTTT.

The chain is built from TRBV5-8 and TRBJ1-2; 8 positions agree with TRBD1. The CDR3 contains 13 residues. Unmatched junction bases numbered 5, after V lost 4 bases and J lost 6 bases. The germline V gene has CDR1 SGHTS and CDR2 YDEGEE. This CDR3 is CASSRTGYDGYTF. CDR3 DNA sequence: TGTGCCAGCAGCAGGACAGGGTACGATGGCTACACCTTC.

The V call is TRBV5-6, the J call TRBJ2-5; 8 nucleotides match TRBD1. Germline V gene data show CDR1 as SGHDT and CDR2 as YYEEEE. Unmatched junction bases numbered 9, after V lost 6 bases and J lost 5 bases. The CDR3 consists of 14 residues. Written as DNA, the CDR3 is TGTGCCAGCACCTGGACAGGGATCTTGGAGACCCAGTACTTC. Translation gives CASTWTGILETQYF.

In this sample, this clone turned up a few times. The chain joins TRBV28 to TRBJ2-1; D is perhaps TRBD2 (5 bases). Trimming took 5 bases from V and 8 from J, leaving 16 bases between them. Germline CDR1 MDHEN, CDR2 SYDVKM. The CDR3 runs to 14 residues. DNA of the CDR3: TGTGCCAGCAGTCTACGCCGGGAATTCCATGAGCAGTTCTTC. Its protein is CASSLRREFHEQFF.

V is TRBV5-8 and J is TRBJ1-3, with D unresolved. The germline V and J ends were trimmed by 6 bases and 4 bases, with 8 bases remaining between them. Germline-derived CDR1 and CDR2 are SGHTS and YDEGEE. The CDR3 consists of 12 residues. The CDR3 is CASTLGGNTIYF. CDR3 sequence (DNA): TGTGCCAGCACCCTCGGGGGAAACACCATATATTTT.

This rearrangement joins TRBV7-6 to TRBJ2-7; 7 nucleotides align to TRBD1. The CDR3 spans 14 residues. With V trimmed by 4 bases and J by 3 bases, 6 bases remained unmatched. CDR1 and CDR2 (germline): SGHVS, FNYEAQ. This CDR3 is CASSSGQNVYEQYF. CDR3 in DNA: TGTGCCAGCAGCTCGGGACAGAATGTCTACGAGCAGTACTTC. The complete variable domain, with remaining parts taken from reference TRBV7-6 and TRBJ2-7, reads GAGVSQSPRYKVTKRGQDVALRCDPISGHVSLYWYRQALGQGPEFLTYFNYEAQQDKSGLPNDRFSAERPEGSISTLTIQRTEQRDSAMYRCASSSGQNVYEQYFGPGTRLTVT.